Below, one TCR beta chain is given with its context. Produced via immunoSEQ multiplex PCR; TCRdb's table is partial and in-frame only. The sample carries under 15,000 clones, around 84% recorded once. Time point defined: pre-treatment baseline. This specimen belongs to a study of blood T cell dynamics during melanoma immunotherapy. The sequence was collected from a human donor with melanoma. Here the sequenced sample was blood, taken from a patient treated with checkpoint blockade.

In DNA, the CDR3 is TGTGCCAGCAGCTTGTTGGGGTCCTACAATGAGCAGTTCTTC. It codes for CASSLLGSYNEQFF. This chain joins TRBV5-6 and TRBJ2-1; no clear D gene. The CDR3 has 14 residues. The V and J ends lost 1 base and 1 base respectively, with 6 bases between them. Per the germline V gene, CDR1 is SGHDT and CDR2 is YYEEEE.